Shown below are 29 T cell receptor beta chains from a single sample sequenced in a study of graft-versus-host responses after intestinal transplantation. Sequenced by immunoSEQ multiplex PCR; TCRdb stores in-frame clones only, minus some. The sample shows fewer than 15,000 clones, 25% to 30% of them seen only once. Sample: alloreactive CD4+ T cells from a mixed lymphocyte reaction culture, taken before intestinal transplant. The subset denotes: CFSE-low proliferating T cells sorted from approximately 6-day pre-transplant mixed lymphocyte reaction (GvH or HvG direction). All receptors derive from a human patient who received an intestinal transplant.

V gene TRBV6-1 combines with J gene TRBJ1-1, with unresolved D. Trimming shortened V by 3 bases and J by 7 bases, and 9 bases separated the two germline ends. The germline V gene has CDR1 MNHNS and CDR2 SASEGT. This CDR3 comprises 12 residues. CDR3 sequence reads: CASSDNALEAFF. The CDR3 DNA sequence: TGTGCCAGCAGTGACAACGCCCTTGAAGCTTTCTTT.

There are a few counts of this clone. The rearrangement uses TRBV18 and TRBJ2-7, with D tentatively TRBD1 (5 bases). The CDR3 length is 14 residues. V was shortened by 3 bases and J by 1 base, with 10 bases between the two germline ends. Germline V gene data show CDR1 as KGHSH and CDR2 as LQKENI. CDR3 DNA sequence: TGTGCCAGCTCACCCCAACAGGTTTCCTACGAGCAGTACTTC. Residues: CASSPQQVSYEQYF.

The rearrangement links TRBV30 to TRBJ1-2; D possibly corresponds to TRBD1 (6 bases). Trimming cost V 3 bases and J 4 bases, with 18 bases left between them. Germline CDR1 and CDR2: GTSNPN and SVGIG (reference sequence). This CDR3 is 15 amino acids long. CDR3: CAWRPAGARGYGYTF. CDR3 bases: TGTGCCTGGAGGCCGGCGGGGGCGAGAGGCTATGGCTACACCTTC.

J is TRBJ1-5 and V is TRBV19; D is ambiguous. Trimming took off 7 bases at V and 0 bases at J, with 7 bases between the two ends. The CDR3 covers 13 residues. Germline V lookup: CDR1 LNHDA, CDR2 SQIVND (reference sequence). The DNA for the CDR3 is TGTGCCAGTACCACTTATAGCAATCAGCCCCAGCATTTT. It codes for CASTTYSNQPQHF.

This clone was detected only a few times. This rearrangement joins TRBV9 to TRBJ1-2; D not resolved. CDR1 and CDR2 (germline): SGDLS, YYNGEE. V lost 0 bases to trimming and J lost 5 bases, with 8 bases between them. This CDR3 contains 13 residues. The DNA for the CDR3 is TGTGCCAGCAGCGTAGGCTTGGAGTATGGCTACACCTTC. Translating gives CASSVGLEYGYTF.

This clone was counted only a few times. The CDR3 protein is CASSFWDGGNYGYTF. The DNA of the CDR3 is TGTGCCAGCAGTTTCTGGGACGGCGGTAACTATGGCTACACCTTC. This chain connects TRBV28 to TRBJ1-2, with a weak D call TRBD1 (5 bases). The CDR3 is 15 amino acids. CDR1 is MDHEN and CDR2 is SYDVKM in the germline V gene. V lost 3 bases to trimming and J lost 1 base, with 12 bases between them.

The chain carries TRBV4-2 and TRBJ1-2; 7 nucleotides line up with TRBD1. This CDR3 is 17 amino acids long. Losses at the gene ends were 1 base for V and 4 bases for J; bases not matched to a gene: 12. Per germline, CDR1 LGHNA and CDR2 YNFKEQ. The CDR3 region is CASSQGTIGGTSYGYTF. CDR3 DNA: TGTGCCAGCAGCCAAGGGACCATAGGGGGCACAAGCTATGGCTACACCTTC.

J is TRBJ2-7 and V is TRBV27; possibly TRBD2 for D (5 bases). The CDR3 runs 17 residues. V gave up 0 bases and J gave up 7 bases, with 22 bases separating them. Germline lookup yields CDR1 MNHEY and CDR2 SMNVEV (reference sequence). CDR3: CASSLSIEGTRSGEQYF. CDR3 sequence (DNA): TGTGCCAGCAGTTTATCGATAGAGGGCACTCGGTCGGGTGAGCAGTACTTC.

By share, this clone counts as medium-sized. The chain recombines TRBV2 with TRBJ2-1; D is perhaps TRBD2 (6 bases). The CDR3 runs to 17 residues. Germline assignment: CDR1 SNHLY and CDR2 FYNNEI. Trimming took 4 bases from V and 1 from J, leaving 17 bases between them. CDR3 loop: CASSGGEGSGSYNEQFF. The CDR3 nucleotides are TGTGCCAGCAGTGGGGGCGAGGGGAGCGGGTCCTACAATGAGCAGTTCTTC.

To note about this clone: No conserved phenylalanine or tryptophan ends this CDR3, so it is likely a read error. The limits of the CDR3 on the DNA are not certain, so only TCRdb's listed CDR3 is given. The chain uses TRBV5-4 and TRBJ2-6. Germline CDR1 SGHNT, CDR2 YYREEE (reference sequence). The CDR3 comprises 14 residues, both ends counted. The chain's CDR3 is CASSKDVPDKVGPT.

The V and J genes are TRBV11-2 and TRBJ2-4, with D tentatively TRBD1 (6 bases). This CDR3 contains 14 residues. V was cut by 5 bases and J by 5 bases, with 13 bases left in between. Germline CDR1 reads SGHAT; CDR2 reads FQNNGV. The CDR3 is CASSLQGRENIQYF. DNA for the CDR3: TGTGCCAGCAGCCTACAGGGTAGGGAAAACATTCAGTACTTC.

In this sample, this clone turned up a few times. The chain recombines TRBV7-2 with TRBJ1-1; D is undetermined. The germline gives CDR1 SGHTA, CDR2 FQGNSA. The CDR3 sequence is 13 residues long. Trimming cost V 1 base and J 1 base, with 4 bases left between them. The CDR3 coding sequence is TGTGCCAGCAGCTTAGTGGCGAACACTGAAGCTTTCTTT. Translating it yields CASSLVANTEAFF.

This clone was counted between two and nine times. V is TRBV9 and J is TRBJ2-7, with TRBD2 identical over 7 bases. The germline CDR1 and CDR2 sequences are SGDLS and YYNGEE. Losses at the gene ends were 0 bases for V and 7 bases for J; bases not matched to a gene: 10. This CDR3 contains 15 residues. DNA for the CDR3: TGTGCCAGCAGCGTAGACCCGGGAGGTATTTGGGAGCAGTACTTC. Translating gives CASSVDPGGIWEQYF.

J is TRBJ2-1 and V is TRBV27; 11 bases are a match to TRBD2. This CDR3 is built from 14 residues. The V gene end was trimmed by 4 bases and the J gene end by 9 bases; junction bases not matched to a gene: 5. Germline assignment: CDR1 MNHEY and CDR2 SMNVEV (reference sequence). The CDR3 is CASSSLAGEAEQFF. DNA of the CDR3: TGTGCCAGCAGTTCACTAGCGGGAGAGGCTGAGCAGTTCTTC.

This clone was counted a few times. The chain couples TRBV5-1 to TRBJ1-4; D ambiguous. Trimming cost V 2 bases and J 4 bases, with 12 bases left between them. This CDR3 has 15 amino acids. Germline CDR1 SGHRS, CDR2 YFSETQ. The CDR3 region is CASSLRAPVNEKLFF. DNA of the CDR3: TGCGCCAGCAGCTTACGGGCGCCGGTTAATGAAAAACTGTTTTTT.

The chain is built from TRBV4-2 and TRBJ2-7; 11 bases are a match to TRBD2. There are 17 residues in the CDR3. Germline V gene lookup returns CDR1 LGHNA and CDR2 YNFKEQ. Trimming took 5 bases from V and 3 from J; bases not matched to a gene: 12. Written as DNA, the CDR3 is TGTGCCAGCAGCAGAGGGGTACTAGCGGGAGTTCTCTACGAGCAGTACTTC. Amino acids: CASSRGVLAGVLYEQYF.

The CDR3 DNA reads TGCGCCAGCAGCTTGGCCGTCGGTAGCGGGAGTTTCGTAAACGCAGATACGCAGTATTTT. Its translation is CASSLAVGSGSFVNADTQYF. The J gene is TRBJ2-3, the V gene TRBV5-1; 9 bases are a match to TRBD2. This CDR3 spans 20 amino acids. Looked up from germline, CDR1 is SGHRS and CDR2 is YFSETQ. J lost 4 bases, V lost 0 bases, and 18 bases had no gene match.

V is TRBV4-1 and J is TRBJ2-1; D gene uncertain. V dropped 4 bases and J dropped 7 bases, with 14 bases sitting between them. Germline CDR1 and CDR2: MGHRA and YSYEKL. The CDR3 covers 14 residues. The CDR3, as DNA: TGCGCCAGCAGCCCAGAACTTTCACGGAATGAGCAGTTCTTC. Translating gives CASSPELSRNEQFF.

This clone showed up just a few times. One end of the junction does not line up with germline, which may come from a read error. The chain carries TRBV30 and TRBJ2-7, with no clear D. Germline V lookup: CDR1 GTSNPN, CDR2 SVGIG (reference sequence). The CDR3 consists of 11 residues. In DNA form, the CDR3 reads TGTGCCTGGAGTTCGTTAGTCGGCGCGACTTTC. Translation gives CAWSSLVGATF.

This chain uses TRBV5-6 with TRBJ1-5; D unclear. Germline CDR1 SGHDT, CDR2 YYEEEE. There are 14 residues in the CDR3. V was cut by 4 bases and J by 3 bases, with 11 bases left in between. CDR3 sequence reads: CASSLRRFNQPQHF. CDR3 nucleotide sequence: TGTGCCAGCAGCCTCCGGAGGTTCAATCAGCCCCAGCATTTT. The whole variable domain, remainder taken from reference TRBV5-6 and TRBJ1-5, is DAGVTQSPTHLIKTRGQQVTLRCSPKSGHDTVSWYQQALGQGPQFIFQYYEEEERQRGNFPDRFSGHQFPNYSSELNVNALLLGDSALYLCASSLRRFNQPQHFGDGTRLSIL.

The chain is built from TRBV6-6 and TRBJ2-5; possibly TRBD2 for D (6 bases). The CDR3 is made up of 15 amino acids. CDR1 and CDR2 from the germline V gene are MNHNY and SVGAGI (reference sequence). The germline V and J ends were trimmed by 3 bases and 2 bases, with 13 bases remaining between them. In DNA, the CDR3 is TGTGCCAGCAGTTATACCGCGGGACCTCAAGAGACCCAGTACTTC. This translates into CASSYTAGPQETQYF.

This chain connects TRBV7-2 to TRBJ2-7; D not certain. The CDR3 is made up of 12 amino acids. Germline values: CDR1 SGHTA, CDR2 FQGNSA. The germline V and J ends were trimmed by 6 bases and 5 bases, with 11 bases remaining between them. CDR3: CASSLTRNEQYF. CDR3 bases: TGTGCCAGCAGTTTAACCCGCAACGAGCAGTACTTC.

This clone has more than one count but fewer than ten. The chain links TRBV6-5 to TRBJ1-4; D unclear. The CDR3 sequence is 12 residues long. Trimming took 4 bases from V and 6 from J, leaving 6 bases between them. CDR1 and CDR2 from the germline V gene are MNHEY and SVGAGI. CDR3 nucleotide sequence: TGTGCCAGCAGTTTCCTTGATGAAAAACTGTTTTTT. Amino acids: CASSFLDEKLFF.

This clone was detected only a few times. V is TRBV5-4 and J is TRBJ1-5, with no clear D. The CDR3 length is 14 residues. V gave up 4 bases and J gave up 3 bases, with 11 bases separating them. Germline values: CDR1 SGHNT, CDR2 YYREEE (reference sequence). This CDR3 is CASSLRRFNQPQHF. The CDR3 DNA sequence: TGTGCCAGCAGCCTCCGGAGGTTCAATCAGCCCCAGCATTTT.

The genes are TRBV2 and TRBJ2-5; 14 bases fit TRBD2. The V gene end was trimmed by 5 bases and the J gene end by 3 bases; junction bases not matched to a gene: 8. Germline V gene sequence: CDR1 SNHLY, CDR2 FYNNEI. This CDR3 comprises 17 residues. The CDR3 DNA follows: TGTGCCAGCAGTCGGACTAGCGGGAGGAACCCTGAAGAGACCCAGTACTTC. This translates into CASSRTSGRNPEETQYF.

This clone has only one observation. The rearrangement links TRBV7-7 to TRBJ1-1; D ambiguous. Germline V gives CDR1 SSHAT, CDR2 FNYEAQ (reference sequence). Trimming took 1 base from V and 1 from J, leaving 4 bases between them. The CDR3 covers 13 residues. The DNA of the CDR3 is TGTGCCAGCAGCTTAGTGGCGAACACTGAAGCTTTCTTT. Protein: CASSLVANTEAFF.

V and J are TRBV5-4 and TRBJ2-7; 10 nucleotides match TRBD2. The CDR3 covers 17 residues. From germline, CDR1 is SGHNT and CDR2 YYREEE (reference sequence). Trimming cost V 1 base and J 3 bases; bases outside gene matches: 10. In nucleotides, the CDR3 is TGTGCCAGCAGCTTGCCCCAACCTAGCGGGAGTCACTACGAGCAGTACTTC. Translated, it gives CASSLPQPSGSHYEQYF. The full variable domain, in which reference TRBV5-4 and TRBJ2-7 provide the parts outside the CDR3, is ETGVTQSPTHLIKTRGQQVTLRCSSQSGHNTVSWYQQALGQGPQFIFQYYREEENGRGNFPPRFSGLQFPNYSSELNVNALELDDSALYLCASSLPQPSGSHYEQYFGPGTRLTVT.

The rearrangement joins TRBV15 to TRBJ2-5; D perhaps matches TRBD1 (5 bases). Deletions cut 5 bases from V and 2 bases from J, with 9 bases between. This CDR3 is built from 13 residues. Germline V gene data show CDR1 as LNHNV and CDR2 as YYDKDF (reference sequence). The chain's CDR3 is CATSEQAQETQYF. CDR3 bases: TGTGCCACCAGCGAACAGGCTCAAGAGACCCAGTACTTC.

In its sample, this clone is medium-sized (0.01 to 0.1%). Written as DNA, the CDR3 is TGTGCCAGCAGCCGCGGGCGCGAGCAGTACTTC. This sequence encodes CASSRGREQYF. This chain links TRBV6-5 with TRBJ2-7; D may be TRBD2 (5 bases). Germline V gene data show CDR1 as MNHEY and CDR2 as SVGAGI. The V gene lost 6 bases and the J gene lost 6 bases, with 9 bases spanning the gap. This CDR3 has 11 residues.